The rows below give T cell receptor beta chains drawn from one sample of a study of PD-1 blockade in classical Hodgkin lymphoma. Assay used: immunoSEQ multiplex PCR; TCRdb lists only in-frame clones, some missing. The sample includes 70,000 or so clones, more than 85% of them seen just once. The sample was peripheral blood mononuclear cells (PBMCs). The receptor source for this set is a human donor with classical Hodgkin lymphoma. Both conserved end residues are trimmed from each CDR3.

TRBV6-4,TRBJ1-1,ASSDSRDTSEAF
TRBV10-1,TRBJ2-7,ASSTGTGFQSNEQY
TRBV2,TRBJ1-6,ASTRRDSPLH
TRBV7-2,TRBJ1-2,ASSPTSWREDGYT
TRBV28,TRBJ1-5,ASSGVGGPQH
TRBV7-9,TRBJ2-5,ASSERELWETQY
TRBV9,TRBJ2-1,ASSLNPLGYEQF
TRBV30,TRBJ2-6,AWSPQAGANVLT
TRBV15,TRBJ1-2,ATSRGDKTYGYT
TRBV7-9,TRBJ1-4,ASSLALSATNEKLF
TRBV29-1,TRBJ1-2,SVSTGGGPSGYT
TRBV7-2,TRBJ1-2,ASSPGSAYGYT
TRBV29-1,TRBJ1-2,SVGGGGYGYT
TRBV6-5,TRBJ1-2,ASSSPGQRSYT
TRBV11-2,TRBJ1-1,ASSLGPQGNTEAF
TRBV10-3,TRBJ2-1,ATRLAGDYNEQF
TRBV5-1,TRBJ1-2,ASSSTGNYGYT
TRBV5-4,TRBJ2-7,ASSLAGTSGYYEQY
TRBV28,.,ASSPEGPIYEQY
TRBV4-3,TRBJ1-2,ASSQGKGSDGYT
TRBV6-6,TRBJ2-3,ASRTSGSTDTQY
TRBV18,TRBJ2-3,ASSPRGDTQY
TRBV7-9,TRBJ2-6,ASSLFGLRGRSGANVLT
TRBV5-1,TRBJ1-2,ASSLAAGTPYGYT
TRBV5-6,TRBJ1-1,ASSWRQVLDTEAF
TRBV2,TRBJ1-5,ASAGSNQPQH
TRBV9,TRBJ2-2,ASSADSGVGELF
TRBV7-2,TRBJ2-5,ASSLLAKETQY
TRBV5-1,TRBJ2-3,ASTRTGMGDTQY
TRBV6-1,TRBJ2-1,ASSEARTYNEQF
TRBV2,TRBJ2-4,ASSDGYNNIQY
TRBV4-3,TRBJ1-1,ASSQETGLVPEAF
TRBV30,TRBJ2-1,AWTPGTHPSNEQF
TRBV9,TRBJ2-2,ASSVDAGDTGELF
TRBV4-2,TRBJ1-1,ASSRGQGGGGIEAF
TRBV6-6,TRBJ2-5,ASSSSLAQTAQY
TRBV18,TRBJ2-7,ASSQLGYEQY
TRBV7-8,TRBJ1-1,ASSLKVTNTEAF
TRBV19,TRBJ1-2,ASSVETGGDATHGYT
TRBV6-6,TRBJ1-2,ASSETGNYGYT
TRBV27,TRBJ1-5,ASSPRGRGPPMGNQPQH
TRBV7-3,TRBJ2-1,ASRSNAGGAYNEQF
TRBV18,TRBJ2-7,ASSLRGDEQY
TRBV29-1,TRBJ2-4,SVESGRGENIQY
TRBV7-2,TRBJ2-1,ASSLDGSSYNEQF
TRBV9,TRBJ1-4,ASSRQGGNEKLF
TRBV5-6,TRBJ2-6,ASSLGQAGANVLT
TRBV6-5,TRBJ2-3,ASSSRLSTDTQY
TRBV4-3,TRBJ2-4,ASSQEGGVKNIQY
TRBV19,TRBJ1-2,ASSIASLRPGSSYGYT
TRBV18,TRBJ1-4,ASSQGTNEKLF
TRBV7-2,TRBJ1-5,ASSLDAGFLQPQH